This entry lists 3 T cell receptor beta chains sequenced from one sample in a study of T cells in Graves' hyperthyroidism and ophthalmopathy (dated 2019 in TCRdb). Library method: multiplex PCR. The listed sequencing device is Illumina HiSeq 2000. The TCR beta CDR3 regions were amplified from RNA transcripts. For the first round of RT-PCR on the TCR CDR3, the HTBI primer set was used together with the Qiagen OneStep RT-PCR kit. In TCRdb, the public reads were trimmed at Q25 with fastp and aligned with MiXCR, with productive beta chains retained. Every distinct CDR3 protein forms one entry, paired with its most common genes and DNA. The table for this sample lists fewer than 450,000 distinct CDR3 sequences; around 15% of them were counted only once. Clones ranked in the top ten supply 25% to 30% of the sample. The sequenced sample consisted of blood. These receptors originate from a middle-aged man with Graves' ophthalmopathy.

CDR3 DNA sequence: TGTGCCAGCAGTGCTCGAATGGACTGGCAAAACAATGAGCAGTTCTTC. Its protein product is CASSARMDWQNNEQFF. This sequence joins TRBV27 and TRBJ2-1, with a possible D match to TRBD2 (5 bases). The germline V gene encodes CDR1 MNHEY and CDR2 SMNVEV (reference sequence). Trimming left V 5 bases short and J 5 bases short, with 19 bases between. The CDR3 sequence is 16 residues long.

The chain employs TRBV25-1 and TRBJ1-1, with D unresolved. Germline assignment: CDR1 MGHDK and CDR2 SYGVNS. Trimming removed 4 bases from V and 0 bases from J, with 3 bases in between. This CDR3 contains 12 residues. The CDR3 here is CASSAVNTEAFF. The CDR3 DNA follows: TGTGCCAGCAGTGCCGTGAACACTGAAGCTTTCTTT.

The sample holds many counts of this clonotype. V usage is TRBV29-1 and J usage is TRBJ2-5; 7 nucleotides align to TRBD2. The V and J ends lost 3 bases and 5 bases, in that order; junction bases with no gene match: 9. From germline, CDR1 is SQVTM and CDR2 ANQGSEA. The CDR3 has 14 residues. The CDR3 sequence is CSVDFIGRRETQYF. In DNA form, the CDR3 reads TGCAGCGTTGATTTCATCGGGAGGCGGGAGACCCAGTACTTC.